Each of the 15 T cell receptor beta chains below was sequenced from the same sample in a study of T cells in localized non-small cell lung cancer. TCRdb's table, derived via immunoSEQ multiplex PCR, lists solely in-frame clones and lacks some. The sample comprises about 33,000 clones, under 85% of which are singletons, and about 40% rests with the top ten. The sample in question was peripheral blood, obtained before any cancer treatment. These receptors were obtained from a male donor aged 60 or older with stage II squamous cell lung carcinoma.

The rearrangement uses TRBV5-1 and TRBJ1-4; D is ambiguous. The CDR3 has 14 residues. Trimming took 0 bases from V and 4 from J, leaving 7 bases between them. Germline V gives CDR1 SGHRS, CDR2 YFSETQ. This CDR3 reads CASSLGQNNEKLFF. For the CDR3, the DNA is TGCGCCAGCAGCTTGGGACAAAATAATGAAAAACTGTTTTTT. Looking up the rest from reference TRBV5-1 and TRBJ1-4 gives the full variable domain: KAGVTQTPRYLIKTRGQQVTLSCSPISGHRSVSWYQQTPGQGLQFLFEYFSETQRNKGNFPGRFSGRQFSNSRSEMNVSTLELGDSALYLCASSLGQNNEKLFFGSGTQLSVL.

CDR3 nucleotide sequence: TGTGCCAGCAGCTTACCCGACAGGGTCACTGAAGCTTTCTTT. Protein sequence: CASSLPDRVTEAFF. V is TRBV7-2 and J is TRBJ1-1, with 7 bases identical to TRBD1. Germline CDR1 is SGHTA and CDR2 is FQGNSA. This CDR3 contains 14 residues. V dropped 2 bases and J dropped 4; count of bases not matched to a gene: 4.

This chain joins TRBV19 and TRBJ2-7; D could derive from TRBD1 or TRBD2 (6 bases each). V lost 1 base, J lost 3 bases, and 13 bases lay in between. Germline V gene lookup returns CDR1 LNHDA and CDR2 SQIVND (reference sequence). The CDR3 loop spans 15 amino acids. The CDR3 is CASSIVSGAHYEQYF. The DNA for the CDR3 is TGTGCCAGTAGTATAGTTTCGGGGGCCCACTACGAGCAGTACTTC.

This clone was observed a few times. The chain couples TRBV6-5 to TRBJ2-3, with TRBD2 identical over 12 bases. This CDR3 has 15 amino acids. Germline V gene data show CDR1 as MNHEY and CDR2 as SVGAGI. V gave up 2 bases and J gave up 3 bases; unmatched junction bases: 0. The CDR3 sequence is CASSYGTSGTDTQYF. In DNA, the CDR3 is TGTGCCAGCAGTTACGGGACTAGCGGGACAGATACGCAGTATTTT.

The CDR3 spells CASSPRDWGTEAFF. The CDR3 DNA reads as TGTGCCAGCAGCCCCCGGGACTGGGGGACTGAAGCTTTCTTT. The chain has TRBV16 and TRBJ1-1, with D possibly TRBD1 on 5 matching bases. V lost 4 bases and J 5 bases, leaving 14 bases between the germline ends. This CDR3 is 14 amino acids long. Germline V gene data show CDR1 as KGHSY and CDR2 as FQNENV.

The chain has TRBV7-9 and TRBJ2-5; D might be TRBD1 or TRBD2, each matching 6 bases. Germline V gene lookup returns CDR1 SEHNR and CDR2 FQNEAQ (reference sequence). Trimming pared 6 bases from V and 5 bases from J, leaving 25 bases between. The CDR3 is made up of 17 amino acids. CDR3 DNA: TGTGCCAGCAGACCCGACGACGGTACTCTAGGGGGGGAGACCCAGTACTTC. Protein product: CASRPDDGTLGGETQYF.

This clone was observed a handful of times. The gene calls are TRBV7-2 and TRBJ1-1, with TRBD1 identical over 8 bases. This CDR3 contains 16 residues. With V trimmed by 5 bases and J by 5 bases, 13 bases remained unmatched. Germline lookup yields CDR1 SGHTA and CDR2 FQGNSA. CDR3 in DNA: TGTGCCAGCAGCAGGGACAGGCCCCTTGTGGATACTGAAGCTTTCTTT. It encodes CASSRDRPLVDTEAFF.

This chain connects TRBV21-1 to TRBJ1-5; the DNA was not compared with TRBD1, the D call given in the table. TRBV21-1 is a listed pseudogene. The CDR3 runs 15 residues. The CDR3 coding sequence is TGTGCCAGCACAGACAGGGACCTCGGCAATCAGCCCCAGCATTTT. Its protein product is CASTDRDLGNQPQHF.

The V and J genes are TRBV7-8 and TRBJ2-1; 7 bases match TRBD2. This CDR3 region has 14 residues. The V segment lost 4 bases and the J segment 9 bases; nucleotides outside the gene matches: 9. From germline, CDR1 is SGHVS and CDR2 FQNEAQ. The CDR3 here is CASSSWGGIGEQFF. The CDR3 DNA reads as TGTGCCAGCAGCTCCTGGGGGGGAATAGGTGAGCAGTTCTTC.

The chain combines TRBV5-4 with TRBJ2-7; TRBD1 might be the D (5 bases). The CDR3 has 15 residues. Germline V gene data show CDR1 as SGHNT and CDR2 as YYREEE (reference sequence). Trimming shortened V by 1 base and J by 0 bases, and 11 bases separated the two germline ends. The CDR3, as DNA: TGTGCCAGCAGCTTGAGTAGTCAGGGCTCCTACGAGCAGTACTTC. This encodes CASSLSSQGSYEQYF.

V and J are TRBV2 and TRBJ2-5; 12 nucleotides align to TRBD2. V dropped 4 bases and J dropped 5; count of bases not matched to a gene: 8. The CDR3 runs to 16 residues. Germline V gene data show CDR1 as SNHLY and CDR2 as FYNNEI. As DNA, the CDR3 is TGTGCCAGCAGTGCCAGGACTAGCGGGGTTAAGGAGACCCAGTACTTC. As protein: CASSARTSGVKETQYF.

To note about this clone: One end of the junction varies from germline; a read error may be responsible. V gene TRBV15 combines with J gene TRBJ2-2; TRBD2 is a possible D gene (5 bases). The CDR3 loop spans 14 amino acids. CDR1 is LNHNV, CDR2 YYDKDF, per germline (reference sequence). The DNA of the CDR3 is TGTGCCACCAGCAGCGGGTGGTCCAACCGGGGAGCTGTTTTT. Encoded protein: CATSSGWSNRGAVF.

V is TRBV28 and J is TRBJ1-1; the D gene is possibly TRBD1 (6 bases). CDR1 is MDHEN, CDR2 SYDVKM, per germline. The CDR3 sequence is 14 residues long. V was trimmed by 5 bases and J by 2 bases, leaving 12 bases between them. For the CDR3, the DNA is TGTGCCAGCAGTCTTGGACAGAGAAACACTGAAGCTTTCTTT. Translating it yields CASSLGQRNTEAFF.

The chain is built from TRBV6-5 and TRBJ1-1; no definite D call. The CDR3 sequence is 13 residues long. The germline gives CDR1 MNHEY, CDR2 SVGAGI. Trimming took 6 bases from V and 1 from J, leaving 9 bases between them. The CDR3 sequence is CASSPGPNTEAFF. CDR3 in DNA: TGTGCCAGCAGCCCTGGGCCGAACACTGAAGCTTTCTTT.

The chain uses TRBV5-8 and TRBJ1-3, with 8 bases lining up with TRBD1. This CDR3 contains 15 residues. Germline CDR1 is SGHTS and CDR2 is YDEGEE. Losses at the gene ends were 4 bases for V and 4 bases for J; bases not matched to a gene: 7. CDR3 nucleotides: TGTGCCAGCAGCCTGAGGACAGGGTTCGGAAACACCATATATTTT. Protein product: CASSLRTGFGNTIYF.